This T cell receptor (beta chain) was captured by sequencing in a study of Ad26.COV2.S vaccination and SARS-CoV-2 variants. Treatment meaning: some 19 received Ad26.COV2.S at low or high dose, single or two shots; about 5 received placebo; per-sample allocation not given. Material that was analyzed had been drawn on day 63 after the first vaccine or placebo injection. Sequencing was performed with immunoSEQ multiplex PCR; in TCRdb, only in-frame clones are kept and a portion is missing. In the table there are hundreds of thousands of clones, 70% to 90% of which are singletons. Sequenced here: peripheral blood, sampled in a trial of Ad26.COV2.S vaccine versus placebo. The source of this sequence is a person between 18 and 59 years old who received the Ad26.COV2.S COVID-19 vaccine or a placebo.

The CDR3 loop reads CASSEREGLEQYF. In DNA, the CDR3 is TGTGCCAGCAGCGAGCGGGAGGGCCTAGAGCAGTACTTC. This sequence joins TRBV7-6 and TRBJ2-7; 10 bases map to TRBD2. This CDR3 contains 13 residues. The trim removed 5 bases at V and 7 bases at J, leaving 5 bases unmatched. Germline CDR1 SGHVS, CDR2 FNYEAQ.